The subject of this entry is one T cell receptor beta chain. No antigen is known for it. The data belong to a study of CD8+ T cells in alopecia areata. Study-level findings and limits: Mouse data revealed clearer TCR sharing than patient data did, a gap possibly tied to HLA. Compared with normal scalp, lesional scalp had higher clonality and more expanded CD8+ clones.

Germline V gene sequence: CDR1 SGDLS, CDR2 YYNGEE. This CDR3 comprises 14 residues. With 4 bases removed from V and 8 bases from J, the gap between germline ends came to 13 bases. After isolation, RNA underwent reverse transcription to generate cDNA as the sequencing template. Clones were read by immunoSEQ multiplex PCR, and TCRdb kept only the in-frame ones, dropping some. The repertoire holds roughly 130,000 clones, with 45% to 60% as singletons. The material was CD4+ T cells sorted from blood, obtained at week 0. This TCR derives from a human donor with alopecia areata. The chain couples TRBV9 to TRBJ1-6; TRBD1 might be the D (5 bases). Here the CDR3 DNA reads TGTGCCAGCAGCTTCCGGGACGGGGATTCACCCCTCCACTTT. Encoded protein: CASSFRDGDSPLHF.